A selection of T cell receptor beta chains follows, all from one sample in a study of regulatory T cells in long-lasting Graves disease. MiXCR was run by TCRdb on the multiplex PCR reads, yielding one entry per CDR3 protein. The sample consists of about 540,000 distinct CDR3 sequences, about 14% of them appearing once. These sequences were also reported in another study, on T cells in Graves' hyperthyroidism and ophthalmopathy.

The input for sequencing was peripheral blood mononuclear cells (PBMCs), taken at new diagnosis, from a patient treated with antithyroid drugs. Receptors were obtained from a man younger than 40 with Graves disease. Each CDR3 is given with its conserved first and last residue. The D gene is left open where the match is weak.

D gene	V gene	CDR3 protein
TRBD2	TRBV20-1	CSATGLAGGPSYNEQFF
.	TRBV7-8	CASSSIGAYNEQFF
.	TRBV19	CASSIGRLNGYTF
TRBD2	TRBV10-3	CAIMGGLENNEQFF
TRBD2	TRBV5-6	CASSFSGRGNTQYF
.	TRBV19	CASRAQASWADTQYF
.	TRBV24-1	CATSEATRRTDTQYF
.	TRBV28	CASSFQPSYEQYF
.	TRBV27	CASIPPAGAYEQYF
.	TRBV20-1	CSARVGTANEKLFF
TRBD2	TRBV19	CASSISSGSRGEQYF
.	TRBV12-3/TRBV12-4	CASNLRPDTQYF
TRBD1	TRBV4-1	CASSLDRTREQYF
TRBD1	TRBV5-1	CASSSLGTGSTEAFF
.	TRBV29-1	CSVEFLYLNTEAFF
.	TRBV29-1	CSVVGDGPYEQYF
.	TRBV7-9	CASSLGVGGNTEAFF
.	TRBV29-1	CSVSRAVQDEQYF
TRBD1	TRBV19	CASTDRDRGNSPLHF
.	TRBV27	CASSFFGNSYNEQFF
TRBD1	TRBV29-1	CSVVRQGASGNTIYF
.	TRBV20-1	CSAMSPPNEKLFF
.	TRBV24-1	CATIRQGLASPLHF
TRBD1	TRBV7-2	CASRWTGTNNQPQHF
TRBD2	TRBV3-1	CASRSSGTMETQYF
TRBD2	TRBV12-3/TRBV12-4	CASSPGTSGSLGTQYF
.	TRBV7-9	CASSLDGASTFF
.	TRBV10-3	CAISDRGEHEQYF
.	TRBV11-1	CASSLYSMVEQYF
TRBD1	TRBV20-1	CSAPGTGSNSPLHF
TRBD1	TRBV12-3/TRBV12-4	CASRQGARDEQYF
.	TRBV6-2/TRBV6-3	CASYRALAGELFF
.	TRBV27	CASRATLSTDTRYF
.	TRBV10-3	CAISYDRMVTNEQFF
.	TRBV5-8	CASSLVAEAFF
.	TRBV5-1	CASSRRHATNEKLFF
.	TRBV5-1	CASSEPGLAANTGELFF
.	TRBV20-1	CSASPEGGAYGYTF
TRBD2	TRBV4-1	CASSQDVESGIQETQYF
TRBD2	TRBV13	CASSFITSGSHETQYF
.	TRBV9	CASRAGTYGYTF
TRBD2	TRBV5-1	CASSLDERVGGVAKNIQYF
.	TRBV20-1	CSATDGYQETQYF
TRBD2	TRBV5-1	CASSQSSSGDTQYF
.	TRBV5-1	CASIEGDGYGELFF
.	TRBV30	CAWSEFSETEYGYTF
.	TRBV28	CASSSAVYGYTF
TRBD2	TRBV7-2	CASSLTSSETQYF
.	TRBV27	CASSLIADTYNEQFF
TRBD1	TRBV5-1	CASSQGDGANVLTF